Included here is one T cell receptor (beta chain) sequence, with context. V was pared by 0 bases and J by 4 bases, with 9 bases between. There are 14 residues in the CDR3. Germline V lookup: CDR1 SGHRS, CDR2 YFSETQ. Sequenced by immunoSEQ multiplex PCR; TCRdb stores in-frame clones only, minus some. The sample includes approximately 75,000 clones, about four fifths seen only once; the top ten take about 0.79%. The sample belongs to a study of T cell clones after liver transplantation. The sample in question was CD4+ T cells from blood, obtained 12 months after liver transplant. The source is a human patient who received a liver transplant. The graft donor may account for some of the T cells. The V call is TRBV5-1, the J call TRBJ2-3; D gene uncertain. DNA of the CDR3: TGCGCCAGCAGCTTGGTGGTTTCTTCAGATACGCAGTATTTT. Translated: CASSLVVSSDTQYF. Looking up the rest from reference TRBV5-1 and TRBJ2-3 gives the full variable domain: KAGVTQTPRYLIKTRGQQVTLSCSPISGHRSVSWYQQTPGQGLQFLFEYFSETQRNKGNFPGRFSGRQFSNSRSEMNVSTLELGDSALYLCASSLVVSSDTQYFGPGTRLTVL.